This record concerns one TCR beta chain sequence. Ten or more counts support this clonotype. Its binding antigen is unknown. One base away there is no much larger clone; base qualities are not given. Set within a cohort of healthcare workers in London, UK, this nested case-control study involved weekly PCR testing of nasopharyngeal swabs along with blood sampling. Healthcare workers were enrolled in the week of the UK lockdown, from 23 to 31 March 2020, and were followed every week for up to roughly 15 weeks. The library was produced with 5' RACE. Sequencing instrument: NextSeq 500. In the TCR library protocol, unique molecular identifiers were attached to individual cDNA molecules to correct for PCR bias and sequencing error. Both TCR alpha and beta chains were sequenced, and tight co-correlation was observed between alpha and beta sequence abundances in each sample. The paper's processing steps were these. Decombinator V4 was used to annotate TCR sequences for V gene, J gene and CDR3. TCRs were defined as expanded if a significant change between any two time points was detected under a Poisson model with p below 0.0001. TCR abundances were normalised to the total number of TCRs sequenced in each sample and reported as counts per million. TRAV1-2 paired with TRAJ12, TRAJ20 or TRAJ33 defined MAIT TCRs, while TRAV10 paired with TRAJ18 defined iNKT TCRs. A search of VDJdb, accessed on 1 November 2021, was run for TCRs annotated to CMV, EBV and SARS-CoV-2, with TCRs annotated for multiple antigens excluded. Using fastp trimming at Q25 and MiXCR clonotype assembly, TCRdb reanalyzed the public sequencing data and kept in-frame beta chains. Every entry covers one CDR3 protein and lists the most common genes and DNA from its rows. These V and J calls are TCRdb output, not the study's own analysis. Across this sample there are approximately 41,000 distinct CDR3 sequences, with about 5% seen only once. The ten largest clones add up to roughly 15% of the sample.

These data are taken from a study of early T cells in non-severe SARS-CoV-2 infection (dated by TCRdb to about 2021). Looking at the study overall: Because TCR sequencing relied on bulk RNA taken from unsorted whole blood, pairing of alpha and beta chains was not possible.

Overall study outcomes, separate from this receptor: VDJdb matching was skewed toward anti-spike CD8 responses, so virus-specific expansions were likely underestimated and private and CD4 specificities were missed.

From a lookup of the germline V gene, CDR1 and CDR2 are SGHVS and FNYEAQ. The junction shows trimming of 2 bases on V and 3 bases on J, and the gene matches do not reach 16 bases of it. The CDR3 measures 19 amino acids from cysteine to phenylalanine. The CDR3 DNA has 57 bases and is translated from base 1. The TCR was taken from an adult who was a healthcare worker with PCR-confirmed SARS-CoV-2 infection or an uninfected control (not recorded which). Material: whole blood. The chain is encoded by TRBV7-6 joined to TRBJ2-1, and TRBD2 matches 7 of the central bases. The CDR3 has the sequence CASSLYLSDAGVIYNEQFF. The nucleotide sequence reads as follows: TGTGCCAGCAGCTTATACCTCTCTGATGCGGGGGTCATCTACAATGAGCAGTTCTTC.